This entry lists 31 T cell receptor beta chains sequenced from one sample in a study of blood T cell repertoires in COVID-19. Only in-frame clones appear in the TCRdb table, and some are missing; sequencing was by immunoSEQ multiplex PCR. The table shows some 96,000 clones, with roughly 86% occurring only once. Sequenced material: peripheral blood. The receptor set was obtained from a man aged 50 to 59 with acute or convalescent COVID-19.

The chain carries TRBV7-2 and TRBJ2-1; unclear D gene. The germline CDR1 and CDR2 sequences are SGHTA and FQGNSA. The ends were cut back, 7 bases at V and 12 bases at J, with 10 bases in the middle. This CDR3 is 10 amino acids long. As DNA, the CDR3 is TGTGCCAGCACCCCGCACGGGCAGTTCTTC. Translated, it gives CASTPHGQFF.

The chain has TRBV30 and TRBJ2-7, with D possibly being TRBD2 (5 bases). This CDR3 region has 16 residues. The V end lost 3 bases, the J end lost 2 bases, and 20 bases lay between the germline ends. Germline V gene data show CDR1 as GTSNPN and CDR2 as SVGIG (reference sequence). In nucleotides, the CDR3 is TGTGCCTGGAGGGTTCAGGTGGGCGGAGGCACCTACGAGCAGTACTTC. Translation gives CAWRVQVGGGTYEQYF.

The V gene is TRBV10-1, the J gene TRBJ1-1; no clear D. V lost 2 bases and J 2 bases, leaving 6 bases between the germline ends. Germline CDR1 is WNHNN and CDR2 is SYGVQD (reference sequence). The CDR3 loop spans 13 amino acids. DNA for the CDR3: TGCGCCAGCAGTGAGAGGAGAAACACTGAAGCTTTCTTT. Translating it yields CASSERRNTEAFF.

The chain carries TRBV18 and TRBJ1-1; the D gene is possibly TRBD1 (5 bases). The CDR3 has 14 residues. Germline V lookup: CDR1 KGHSH, CDR2 LQKENI. Trimming pared 3 bases from V and 4 bases from J, leaving 12 bases between. CDR3 sequence (DNA): TGTGCCAGCTCACCGGAGGGGCTGAGCACTGAAGCTTTCTTT. Amino acids: CASSPEGLSTEAFF.

The chain uses TRBV5-1 and TRBJ2-7; TRBD2 matches at 9 bases. After removal of 0 bases from V and 4 bases from J, the junction contained 5 bases not matched to a gene. The CDR3 is made up of 15 amino acids. CDR1 is SGHRS and CDR2 is YFSETQ in the germline V gene. CDR3 sequence (DNA): TGCGCCAGCAGCTTGGGGGGACTAGCCGATTACGAGCAGTACTTC. Protein: CASSLGGLADYEQYF.

This rearrangement joins TRBV5-1 to TRBJ1-2, with 9 bases fitting TRBD1. J gave up 5 bases and V 4 bases, and 6 bases lay outside the gene matches. The CDR3 consists of 14 residues. The germline gives CDR1 SGHRS, CDR2 YFSETQ. The DNA of the CDR3 is TGCGCCAGCAGCCCTGGACAGGGGAGTTATGGCTACACCTTC. Residues: CASSPGQGSYGYTF.

V usage is TRBV5-1 and J usage is TRBJ2-3; 9 bases are shared with TRBD2. Germline V lookup: CDR1 SGHRS, CDR2 YFSETQ. The CDR3 totals 15 residues. V was pared by 7 bases and J by 4 bases, with 10 bases of the junction left unmatched. Here the CDR3 reads CASLGSGSGADTQYF. CDR3 coding DNA: TGCGCCAGCTTAGGTAGCGGGAGTGGGGCAGATACGCAGTATTTT.

V is TRBV18 and J is TRBJ1-6; 8 bases are shared with TRBD1. V lost 5 bases to trimming and J lost 10 bases; unmatched junction nucleotides: 7. In germline, CDR1 is KGHSH, CDR2 LQKENI. This CDR3 has 14 residues. CDR3 sequence reads: CASSSDRVGSPLHF. CDR3 nucleotide sequence: TGTGCCAGCTCATCGGACAGGGTAGGCTCACCCCTCCACTTT.

The V call is TRBV6-5, the J call TRBJ1-2; 10 bases are shared with TRBD1. The CDR3 is 14 amino acids. V was pared by 6 bases and J by 3 bases, with 4 bases of the junction left unmatched. Germline V gene sequence: CDR1 MNHEY, CDR2 SVGAGI. This chain's CDR3 is CASRGTGEYYGYTF. The DNA of the CDR3 is TGTGCCAGCAGGGGGACAGGGGAATACTATGGCTACACCTTC.

The genes are TRBV14 and TRBJ2-6; D ambiguous. CDR1 is SGHDN and CDR2 is FVKESK in the germline V gene. V was pared by 0 bases and J by 0 bases, with 9 bases between. The CDR3 has 17 residues. CDR3 region: CASSQEIPSSGANVLTF. DNA of the CDR3: TGTGCCAGCAGCCAAGAAATACCGAGCTCTGGGGCCAACGTCCTGACTTTC.

The chain uses TRBV4-2 and TRBJ1-1; 9 bases are shared with TRBD1. From germline, CDR1 is LGHNA and CDR2 YNFKEQ. The CDR3 runs 14 residues. V shed 3 bases, J shed 7 bases, and the junction held 6 bases outside the gene matches. CDR3 bases: TGTGCCAGCAGCCAGGGACAGGGACCCCATGAAGCTTTCTTT. It yields the protein CASSQGQGPHEAFF.

The chain carries TRBV6-5 and TRBJ1-1; D is unresolved. CDR1 MNHEY and CDR2 SVGAGI come from the germline V gene. The CDR3 sequence is 13 residues long. V shed 4 bases and J shed 0 bases, with 6 bases lying between them. This CDR3 reads CASSSVVNTEAFF. The CDR3 coding sequence is TGTGCCAGCAGTTCCGTAGTGAACACTGAAGCTTTCTTT.

This clone was seen only a few times. The V and J genes are TRBV6-1 and TRBJ2-1, with D possibly matching TRBD1 (7 bases). CDR3 size: 16 residues. V was trimmed by 3 bases and J by 0 bases, leaving 12 bases between them. Germline-derived CDR1 and CDR2 are MNHNS and SASEGT. CDR3 DNA sequence: TGTGCCAGCAGTGACGGGGGACAGAGCTCCTACAATGAGCAGTTCTTC. The encoded protein is CASSDGGQSSYNEQFF.

This clone was seen a few times. V usage is TRBV19 and J usage is TRBJ2-7; 14 nucleotides line up with TRBD2. Trimming at V came to 4 bases and at J to 5 bases, leaving 1 base not matched to a gene. This CDR3 has 14 residues. Germline CDR1 is LNHDA and CDR2 is SQIVND (reference sequence). CDR3 protein: CASSTGLAGDEQYF. The DNA of the CDR3 is TGTGCCAGTAGTACGGGACTAGCGGGAGACGAGCAGTACTTC.

The chain has TRBV5-1 and TRBJ1-2, with TRBD1 matching 8 bases. The CDR3 extends over 15 amino acids. J gave up 3 bases and V 4 bases, and 8 bases lay outside the gene matches. Germline loops: CDR1 SGHRS, CDR2 YFSETQ. The CDR3 DNA sequence: TGCGCCAGCAGCCCGGGGACAGGACTTTACTATGGCTACACCTTC. Its translation is CASSPGTGLYYGYTF.

This sequence joins TRBV4-1 and TRBJ1-2, with 10 positions matching TRBD1. V lost 2 bases to trimming and J lost 1 base; unmatched junction nucleotides: 4. This CDR3 spans 16 amino acids. The germline V gene has CDR1 MGHRA and CDR2 YSYEKL. The CDR3 DNA reads as TGCGCCAGCAGCCAACCGACAGGGGGCCTTAACTATGGCTACACCTTC. Translated: CASSQPTGGLNYGYTF.

The chain combines TRBV3-1 (or the pseudogene TRBV3-2) with TRBJ2-3; TRBD2 agrees at 10 bases. Germline V gene lookup returns CDR1 LGHDT and CDR2 YNNKEL (reference sequence). V trimming: 4 bases; J trimming: 1 base; junction bases outside the gene matches: 2. This CDR3 is built from 15 residues. The CDR3, as DNA: TGTGCCAGCAGCCGCACTAGCGGGGGCACAGATACGCAGTATTTT. It is translated as CASSRTSGGTDTQYF.

The genes are TRBV24-1 and TRBJ2-5; 7 nucleotides agree with TRBD1. The CDR3 has 15 amino acids. The germline gives CDR1 KGHDR, CDR2 SFDVKD. V lost 5 bases to trimming and J lost 0 bases; unmatched junction nucleotides: 5. The CDR3 sequence: CATSALTGDQETQYF. The CDR3 coding sequence is TGTGCCACCAGTGCCCTCACAGGGGACCAAGAGACCCAGTACTTC.

The rearrangement links TRBV29-1 to TRBJ1-1; D remains unclear. The CDR3 covers 12 residues. V gave up 2 bases and J gave up 1 base, with 5 bases separating them. Germline V lookup: CDR1 SQVTM, CDR2 ANQGSEA. The CDR3 sequence: CSVEIQNTEAFF. For the CDR3, the DNA is TGCAGCGTTGAAATACAGAACACTGAAGCTTTCTTT.

In this sample, this clone turned up once. The chain recombines TRBV19 with TRBJ2-4; possibly TRBD2 for D (6 bases). CDR1 is LNHDA, CDR2 SQIVND, per germline (reference sequence). This CDR3 has 15 residues. The germline V and J ends were trimmed by 5 bases and 3 bases, with 14 bases remaining between them. The CDR3 region is CASSALRGIKNIQYF. The DNA of the CDR3 is TGTGCCAGTAGTGCCCTTCGGGGGATCAAAAACATTCAGTACTTC.

V usage is TRBV10-3 and J usage is TRBJ2-3, with 7 bases lining up with TRBD2. J lost 0 bases, V lost 8 bases, and 5 bases had no gene match. The length of the CDR3 is 14 residues. Germline V gene data show CDR1 as ENHRY and CDR2 as SYGVKD. CDR3 sequence: CAIGHSGSTDTQYF. The CDR3 region has the DNA TGTGCCATCGGTCATAGCGGGAGCACAGATACGCAGTATTTT.

Only one count was recorded for this clone. V gene TRBV5-1 combines with J gene TRBJ1-1, with D maybe TRBD1 (6 bases). The CDR3 totals 13 residues. Trimming shortened V by 6 bases and J by 4 bases, and 13 bases separated the two germline ends. The V gene's germline CDR1 is SGHRS and CDR2 YFSETQ. This CDR3 reads CASKGGAGTEAFF. In DNA, the CDR3 is TGCGCCAGCAAGGGGGGGGCAGGCACTGAAGCTTTCTTT.

The chain recombines TRBV5-5 with TRBJ2-1, with TRBD2 matching 15 bases. The CDR3 is 16 residues long. With 4 bases clipped from V and 10 bases from J, the junction kept 9 bases outside the gene matches. From germline, CDR1 is SGHKS and CDR2 YYEKEE (reference sequence). DNA for the CDR3: TGTGCCAGCAGCCGGACTAGCGGGAGGGGGTACTCCGAGCAGTTCTTC. Its protein product is CASSRTSGRGYSEQFF.

The rearrangement joins TRBV12-3 or TRBV12-4 to TRBJ1-6, with D possibly matching TRBD1 (6 bases). The CDR3 is made up of 12 amino acids. V lost 2 bases, J lost 10 bases, and 6 bases lay in between. CDR3: CASSLTGSPLHF. The CDR3 DNA reads as TGTGCCAGCAGTTTAACAGGGTCACCCCTCCACTTT.

V usage is TRBV3-1 (or the pseudogene TRBV3-2) and J usage is TRBJ2-1; D unresolved. Trimming removed 0 bases from V and 0 bases from J, with 12 bases in between. Germline CDR1 LGHDT, CDR2 YNNKEL (reference sequence). CDR3 length: 17 amino acids. CDR3 residues: CASSQDRSVSSYNEQFF. The CDR3 region has the DNA TGTGCCAGCAGCCAAGATAGGAGCGTTAGCTCCTACAATGAGCAGTTCTTC.

This clone has a single count. The chain combines TRBV5-6 with TRBJ2-2; unclear D gene. The CDR3 extends over 12 amino acids. Germline loops: CDR1 SGHDT, CDR2 YYEEEE. The V gene lost 7 bases and the J gene lost 8 bases, with 12 bases spanning the gap. The CDR3 sequence is CASFSQMGELFF. The CDR3 DNA is TGTGCCAGCTTTTCGCAGATGGGGGAGCTGTTTTTT. The variable domain in full, with the rest retrieved from reference TRBV5-6 and TRBJ2-2, is DAGVTQSPTHLIKTRGQQVTLRCSPKSGHDTVSWYQQALGQGPQFIFQYYEEEERQRGNFPDRFSGHQFPNYSSELNVNALLLGDSALYLCASFSQMGELFFGEGSRLTVL.

The CDR3 sequence: CASSSQGISNQPQHF. The CDR3 coding sequence is TGTGCCAGCAGTTCCCAGGGCATCAGCAATCAGCCCCAGCATTTT. The rearrangement links TRBV6-2 or TRBV6-3 to TRBJ1-5; D may be TRBD1 (5 bases). Trimming shortened V by 4 bases and J by 1 base, and 11 bases separated the two germline ends. The CDR3 consists of 15 residues. Per the germline V gene, CDR1 is MNHEY and CDR2 is SVGEGT.

The chain couples TRBV12-3 or TRBV12-4 to TRBJ1-5; TRBD1 aligns across 7 bases. V shed 6 bases, J shed 3 bases, and the junction held 2 bases outside the gene matches. This CDR3 is built from 13 residues. CDR3 in amino acids: CASRGTVNQPQHF. CDR3 DNA sequence: TGTGCCAGCAGGGGGACAGTCAATCAGCCCCAGCATTTT.

The rearrangement links TRBV30 to TRBJ2-2, with 8 bases fitting TRBD1. V gave up 8 bases and J gave up 7 bases; unmatched junction bases: 9. Looked up from germline, CDR1 is GTSNPN and CDR2 is SVGIG (reference sequence). This CDR3 region has 13 residues. This chain's CDR3 is CAGDRGTGGELFF. The CDR3 nucleotides read TGTGCCGGCGACAGGGGAACAGGCGGGGAGCTGTTTTTT.

As DNA, the CDR3 is TGTGCCAGCAGCCAGAGGGGACAGGGAGCAGAGACCCAGTACTTC. This encodes CASSQRGQGAETQYF. The chain combines TRBV3-1 (or the pseudogene TRBV3-2) with TRBJ2-5; 9 nucleotides line up with TRBD1. The CDR3 contains 15 residues. V shed 3 bases and J 4 bases; nucleotides not matched to a gene: 6. Per germline, CDR1 LGHDT and CDR2 YNNKEL (reference sequence).

The chain employs TRBV4-1 and TRBJ2-1; 7 nucleotides align to TRBD2. The CDR3 length is 16 residues. Germline loops: CDR1 MGHRA, CDR2 YSYEKL. V lost 1 base, J lost 4 bases, and 7 bases stayed unmatched. CDR3 protein: CASSQVSGTIYNEQFF. DNA of the CDR3: TGCGCCAGCAGCCAAGTCTCCGGGACTATTTACAATGAGCAGTTCTTC.